The clone carrying this TCR beta chain has more than one count but fewer than ten. With a much larger clone just one base away, this may be a read error. The use of a sample-barcoded 5' primer and a J-beta primer mix characterized a second PCR of roughly 7 to 11 cycles. Each cDNA molecule, via a template-switch adaptor with 12 random nucleotides, was tagged. TCRdb reanalysed the 5' RACE reads using MiXCR and keeps one entry per CDR3 protein. The sample consists of around 870,000 distinct CDR3 sequences, 29% of them appearing once. These data originate in a study of blood T cells in healthy people across ages. Germline-derived CDR1 and CDR2 are SGHRS and YFSETQ. This CDR3 spans 14 amino acids.

Sequences were obtained from blood. This clonotype originated in a woman older than 75 in good health. The rearrangement links TRBV5-1 to TRBJ2-5; TRBD2 might be the D (7 bases). The closer fit of TRBJ2-7 to the DNA end suggests the J call may be wrong. In DNA form, the CDR3 reads TGCGCCAGCAGCTTTTCGGGACGGGGGGCCGAGCAGTACTTC. This gives the protein CASSFSGRGAEQYF.